The entry below gives a single T cell receptor (beta chain) sequence along with its context. The sample is drawn from a study of blood T cell repertoires in COVID-19. Study as a whole: The analysed material was cDNA or gDNA that came from T cells, B-cell-depleted T cells, or PBMCs.

Participants were aged about 18 to 100 years from around 24 US areas. Original processing methods: Reference gene primer amplification gave nucleated cell count estimates. The table came from immunoSEQ multiplex PCR; TCRdb's copy has only in-frame clones and leaves some out. V and J calls and clone size are copied from that table; D and trimming were computed from the DNA. The sample contains around 300,000 clones, about 90% of which appear only once. CDR1 and CDR2 from the germline V gene are MRHNA and SNTAGT. The CDR3 is made up of 13 amino acids. The V end lost 3 bases, the J end lost 4 bases, and 7 bases lay between the germline ends.

Sequencing used PBMCs or T cells enriched from blood (not recorded which). This chain connects TRBV6-4 to TRBJ1-5; D call uncertain. This TCR was recovered from a woman aged 18 to 35 with acute COVID-19. CDR3: CASSEEENQPQHF. The DNA of the CDR3 is TGTGCCAGCAGTGAAGAGGAAAATCAGCCCCAGCATTTT.